This TCR beta chain was found in a study of OX40 agonist ivuxolimab in advanced cancers. Points from the study as a whole: What antigens the expanded peripheral T cells recognized was never established. Normalized expansion of T-cell clones was also low for some nonresponders.

A word on this clone: Antigen unknown.

The CDR3 has 14 residues. Germline CDR1 SGHTA, CDR2 FQGNSA. V lost 4 bases and J lost 3; bases outside the gene matches: 5. Exclusion applied to patients with autoimmune disease history or systemic immunosuppression. Using immunoSEQ multiplex PCR, the repertoire was profiled, and TCRdb retains in-frame clones only, with some absent. The sample contains about 54,000 clones, approximately 80% of which appear only once. This clonotype was sampled from an adult with an advanced solid tumor such as melanoma, head and neck, liver or kidney cancer. The material sequenced was CD4+ or CD8+ T cells sorted from blood, taken in a trial of the OX40 agonist ivuxolimab. The chain recombines TRBV7-2 with TRBJ2-7, with TRBD1 identical over 8 bases. CDR3 protein: CASSSGTGGYEQYF. Written as DNA, the CDR3 is TGTGCCAGCAGCTCGGGGACAGGCGGCTACGAGCAGTACTTC.